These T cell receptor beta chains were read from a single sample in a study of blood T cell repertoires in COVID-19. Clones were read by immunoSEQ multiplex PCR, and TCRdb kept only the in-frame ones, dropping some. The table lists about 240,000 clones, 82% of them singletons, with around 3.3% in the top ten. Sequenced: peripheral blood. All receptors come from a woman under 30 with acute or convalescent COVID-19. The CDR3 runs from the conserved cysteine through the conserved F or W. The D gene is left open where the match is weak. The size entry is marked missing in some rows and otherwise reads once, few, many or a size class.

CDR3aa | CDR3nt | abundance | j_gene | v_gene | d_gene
CASSHREPHRAVTGELFF | TGTGCCAGCAGCCATAGAGAGCCCCACAGGGCAGTCACCGGGGAGCTGTTTTTT | . | TRBJ2-2 | TRBV14 | .
CASSQNRGRGELFF | TGTGCCAGCAGCCAGAACAGGGGCAGAGGGGAGCTGTTTTTT | . | TRBJ2-2 | TRBV14 | TRBD1
CASSLGPEEDFYGYTF | TGTGCCAGCAGCTTAGGACCGGAGGAGGATTTCTATGGCTACACCTTC | . | TRBJ1-2 | TRBV7-8 | .
CASSSHSAADEQFF | TGTGCCAGCAGCTCCCACTCAGCTGCGGATGAGCAGTTCTTC | . | TRBJ2-1 | TRBV11-3 | .
CASSSSLAGGSSYNEQFF | TGTGCCAGCAGCTCCTCTTTAGCGGGGGGATCCTCCTACAATGAGCAGTTCTTC | . | TRBJ2-1 | TRBV7-6 | TRBD2
CASSQERTDRYGYTF | TGCGCCAGCAGCCAAGAGCGCACAGATCGCTATGGCTACACCTTC | once | TRBJ1-2 | TRBV4-1 | .
CASSLSSFDTLNTEAFF | TGTGCCAGCAGCTTAAGTAGTTTTGACACCCTGAACACTGAAGCTTTCTTT | . | TRBJ1-1 | TRBV7-2 | .
CASSQGLTGVGIQPQHF | TGTGCCAGCAGCCAAGGGCTGACAGGGGTTGGAATTCAGCCCCAGCATTTT | . | TRBJ1-5 | TRBV4-2 | TRBD1
CASSVGPGQDLNSPLHF | TGTGCCAGCAGCGTAGGTCCGGGACAGGACCTTAATTCACCCCTCCACTTT | . | TRBJ1-6 | TRBV9 | TRBD1
CASSGTGDTEAFF | TGTGCCAGTAGCGGGACAGGGGATACTGAAGCTTTCTTT | . | TRBJ1-1 | TRBV19 | TRBD1
CASSLGGYGNQPQHF | TGTGCCAGCAGTTTAGGGGGGTATGGCAATCAGCCCCAGCATTTT | . | TRBJ1-5 | TRBV28 | .
CASSYSVRGSSGGYTF | TGTGCCAGCAGTTACTCGGTCAGGGGAAGTTCAGGTGGCTACACCTTC | . | TRBJ1-2 | TRBV6-2/TRBV6-3 | .
CASSEWGGTGETQYF | TGTGCCAGCAGTGAATGGGGGGGGACTGGGGAGACCCAGTACTTC | . | TRBJ2-5 | TRBV6-1 | TRBD2
CASSFSVSNEQFF | TGTGCCAGCAGTTTTTCGGTCTCTAATGAGCAGTTCTTC | . | TRBJ2-1 | TRBV27 | .
CASSGDPGMRAFF | TGTGCCAGCAGTGGTGACCCCGGGATGCGCGCTTTCTTT | few | TRBJ1-1 | TRBV9 | .
CASSTGYEQYF | TGTGCCAGCAGCACCGGCTACGAGCAGTACTTC | . | TRBJ2-7 | TRBV7-9 | .
CASSQGVEGGEQFF | TGTGCCAGCAGCCAAGGGGTAGAAGGCGGTGAGCAGTTCTTC | . | TRBJ2-1 | TRBV14 | .
CASSSGGSEQYF | TGTGCCAGCAGCTCCGGGGGGTCCGAGCAGTACTTC | . | TRBJ2-7 | TRBV5-4 | TRBD2
CASSLTGGTDTQYF | TGTGCCAGCAGCTTAACGGGCGGCACAGATACGCAGTATTTT | . | TRBJ2-3 | TRBV7-3 | .
CASSRRDRAYEQYF | TGTGCCAGCAGCCGTCGGGACAGGGCCTACGAGCAGTACTTC | . | TRBJ2-7 | TRBV28 | TRBD1
CASSLVGGIDTQYF | TGTGCCAGCAGCTTAGTGGGCGGGATAGATACGCAGTATTTT | . | TRBJ2-3 | TRBV7-9 | .
CASSLLQGTSGSVETQYF | TGTGCCAGCAGCTTACTACAAGGGACTAGCGGGAGTGTGGAGACCCAGTACTTC | . | TRBJ2-5 | TRBV11-2 | TRBD2
CASSSIRQNGTEAFF | TGCGCCAGCAGCTCCATAAGACAGAATGGGACTGAAGCTTTCTTT | . | TRBJ1-1 | TRBV5-1 | .
CASSLGTSGGADTQYF | TGTGCCAGCAGCTTAGGGACTAGCGGAGGGGCAGATACGCAGTATTTT | once | TRBJ2-3 | TRBV7-8 | TRBD2
CASSPAREQYF | TGTGCCAGCAGCCCAGCGCGCGAGCAGTACTTC | . | TRBJ2-7 | TRBV2 | .
CAWSVVNRGIQYF | TGTGCCTGGAGTGTAGTTAATAGGGGCATTCAGTACTTC | . | TRBJ2-4 | TRBV30 | .
CASSQKDRGLSTF | TGTGCCAGTAGCCAGAAGGACAGGGGGCTGAGCACCTTC | . | TRBJ1-2 | TRBV7-2 | TRBD1
CAISESTGTSGSGNEQFF | TGTGCCATCAGTGAGTCTACCGGGACTAGCGGGAGTGGTAATGAGCAGTTCTTC | . | TRBJ2-1 | TRBV10-3 | TRBD2
CASSPGLAGGPLWDEQYF | TGTGCCAGCAGCCCGGGACTAGCGGGAGGGCCGTTATGGGACGAGCAGTACTTC | once | TRBJ2-7 | TRBV28 | TRBD2
CASSRRTSGNTIYF | TGTGCCAGCAGCCGGAGAACCTCTGGAAACACCATATATTTT | . | TRBJ1-3 | TRBV5-8 | .
CASTRGSGVTQYF | TGTGCCAGCACTCGGGGGAGCGGCGTGACCCAGTACTTC | . | TRBJ2-5 | TRBV6-6 | .
CASSTGTGLSVYGYTF | TGTGCCAGCAGCACTGGGACAGGCCTAAGCGTCTATGGCTACACCTTC | once | TRBJ1-2 | TRBV7-9 | TRBD1
CASSFWREGSDEQFF | TGCGCCAGCAGCTTTTGGCGGGAGGGTAGCGATGAGCAGTTCTTC | . | TRBJ2-1 | TRBV5-1 | TRBD2
CASAGTGNTGELFF | TGTGCCAGCGCCGGGACAGGGAACACCGGGGAGCTGTTTTTT | . | TRBJ2-2 | TRBV6-6 | TRBD1
CAWSPPGLKYNSPLHF | TGTGCCTGGAGTCCCCCAGGACTGAAATATAATTCACCCCTCCACTTT | few | TRBJ1-6 | TRBV30 | .
CASSYVLFKETQYF | TGTGCCAGTAGTTATGTACTGTTCAAAGAGACCCAGTACTTC | . | TRBJ2-5 | TRBV19 | .
CSASARLERITDTQYF | TGCAGTGCTAGTGCCCGCTTGGAGCGGATCACAGATACGCAGTATTTT | . | TRBJ2-3 | TRBV20-1 | .
CASSLGGAFTEAFF | TGTGCCAGCAGCCTGGGGGGGGCGTTCACTGAAGCTTTCTTT | few | TRBJ1-1 | TRBV3-1/TRBV3-2 | .
CASLTSTGELFF | TGTGCCAGCCTAACCTCAACCGGGGAGCTGTTTTTT | . | TRBJ2-2 | TRBV19 | .
CATSRDLATGELFF | TGTGCCACCAGCAGAGATCTAGCGACCGGGGAGCTGTTTTTT | once | TRBJ2-2 | TRBV15 | .
CASSQVMEKLFF | TGCGCCAGCAGCCAAGTTATGGAAAAACTGTTTTTT | . | TRBJ1-4 | TRBV4-1 | .
CASSQDQVADSYNEQFF | TGCGCCAGCAGCCAAGATCAGGTAGCGGACTCCTACAATGAGCAGTTCTTC | . | TRBJ2-1 | TRBV4-3 | .
CASGKDRGLNTEAFF | TGTGCCAGCGGGAAAGACAGGGGGCTAAACACTGAAGCTTTCTTT | . | TRBJ1-1 | TRBV6-5 | TRBD1
CAISELAYEQYF | TGTGCCATCAGTGAGTTAGCCTACGAGCAGTACTTC | . | TRBJ2-7 | TRBV10-3 | .
CASSIVPGMGTEAFF | TGTGCCAGTAGTATAGTCCCAGGGATGGGTACTGAAGCTTTCTTT | . | TRBJ1-1 | TRBV19 | .
CASSFGGSGANVLTF | TGTGCCAGCAGCTTCGGGGGCTCTGGGGCCAACGTCCTGACTTTC | . | TRBJ2-6 | TRBV7-9 | .
CASSLDRESSPLHF | TGCGCCAGCAGCTTGGACAGGGAGAGTTCACCCCTCCACTTT | . | TRBJ1-6 | TRBV5-1 | .
CASSTSGTSSYEQYF | TGTGCCAGCAGCACCAGCGGGACCAGCTCCTACGAGCAGTACTTC | . | TRBJ2-7 | TRBV28 | TRBD2
CASSLDLFVNQPQHF | TGTGCCAGCAGTTTAGACTTATTTGTCAACCAGCCCCAGCATTTT | few | TRBJ1-5 | TRBV28 | .
CASSSPDTLSSYEQYF | TGCGCCAGCAGCTCACCGGACACCCTCAGCTCCTACGAGCAGTACTTC | . | TRBJ2-7 | TRBV5-1 | .
CASSPSGTRVGFGKLFF | TGTGCCAGCAGCCCAAGTGGCACGAGGGTCGGTTTCGGGAAGCTGTTTTTT | . | TRBJ2-2 | TRBV7-3 | .